This TCR beta chain was documented in a study of T cell responses to AZD1222 COVID-19 vaccine. With regard to this clone: Its antigen is not known.

General observations from the study: Two AZD1222 doses significantly raised spike-specific TCR breadth and depth over controls. Only a handful of people who got AZD1222 tested seropositive at baseline. Spike as a whole was targeted by vaccine-associated CD4 TCRs, dominant at 160-218 and 743-854.

Repertoires were generated with immunoSEQ multiplex PCR, while TCRdb's copy carries only in-frame clones and drops some. The sample records around 100,000 clones, more than 70% being singletons. The origin of this receptor is an adult in good health. The sequenced sample was peripheral blood, obtained on day 0 of AZD1222 vaccination.

CDR3 sequence (DNA): TGTGCCAGCAGCGTGAAGGGTGGGAACACTGAAGCTTTCTTT. Translation: CASSVKGGNTEAFF. V gene TRBV9 combines with J gene TRBJ1-1; D unclear. The length of the CDR3 is 14 residues. Germline CDR1 is SGDLS and CDR2 is YYNGEE. The V gene lost 2 bases and the J gene lost 1 base, with 9 bases spanning the gap. The full variable domain, with the rest looked up from reference TRBV9 and TRBJ1-1, is DSGVTQTPKHLITATGQRVTLRCSPRSGDLSVYWYQQSLDQGLQFLIQYYNGEERAKGNILERFSAQQFPDLHSELNLSSLELGDSALYFCASSVKGGNTEAFFGQGTRLTVV.